The rows below give T cell receptor beta chains drawn from one sample of a study of T cell responses to AZD1222 COVID-19 vaccine. Some clones are missing from TCRdb's copy, which holds only in-frame ones; the method was immunoSEQ multiplex PCR. This table holds about 100,000 clones, approximately 87% found once. The specimen comprised peripheral blood, sampled on day 0 of AZD1222 vaccination. The receptor source for this set is an adult in good health. The CDR3 runs from the conserved cysteine through the conserved F or W. The D gene is left open where the match is weak. Clone size is given for some rows only: seen once, a few or many times, or a class if the clone is expanded.

J	size	D	V	CDR3	DNA
TRBJ1-1	.	.	TRBV27	CASSLVGRGLTEAFF	TGTGCCAGCAGTTTAGTCGGCCGGGGGCTCACTGAAGCTTTCTTT
TRBJ2-1	.	TRBD1	TRBV6-5	CASRQTGGNYNEQFF	TGTGCCAGCAGACAGACAGGGGGCAACTACAATGAGCAGTTCTTC
TRBJ1-2	.	TRBD1	TRBV29-1	CSVGTGTNYGYTF	TGCAGCGTTGGGACAGGGACCAACTATGGCTACACCTTC
TRBJ2-2	.	TRBD1	TRBV9	CASSPRTGIIGGELFF	TGTGCCAGCAGCCCCCGGACAGGTATAATAGGCGGGGAGCTGTTTTTT
TRBJ1-1	.	.	TRBV30	CAWSDPWTEAFF	TGTGCCTGGAGTGACCCCTGGACAGAAGCTTTCTTT
TRBJ2-1	.	TRBD2	TRBV25-1	CASSESAASGGKYNEQFF	TGTGCCAGCAGTGAAAGCGCGGCTAGCGGGGGCAAGTACAATGAGCAGTTCTTC
TRBJ2-2	.	.	TRBV7-3	CASSPVTHGELFF	TGTGCCAGCAGCCCTGTCACCCACGGGGAGCTGTTTTTT
TRBJ2-3	.	TRBD2	TRBV11-2	CASRRLAGGMDTQYF	TGTGCCAGCAGGAGACTAGCGGGGGGGATGGATACGCAGTATTTT
TRBJ1-6	.	TRBD1	TRBV7-9	CASSLPPTGIESPLHF	TGTGCCAGCAGCTTACCCCCGACAGGGATAGAGTCACCCCTCCACTTT
TRBJ1-2	once	.	TRBV5-4	CASSLGSWGPNYGYTF	TGTGCCAGCAGCTTAGGTAGTTGGGGCCCCAACTATGGCTACACCTTC
TRBJ2-2	.	.	TRBV19	CASNPPTGRTPGTGELFF	TGTGCCAGTAACCCTCCAACAGGGAGAACGCCTGGGACCGGGGAGCTGTTTTTT
TRBJ1-1	.	.	TRBV9	CASSGGFGTEAFF	TGTGCCAGCAGCGGGGGGTTCGGCACTGAAGCTTTCTTT
TRBJ1-5	.	.	TRBV27	CASSFRNQPQHF	TGTGCCAGCAGTTTCCGCAATCAGCCCCAGCATTTT
TRBJ1-3	.	.	TRBV15	CATSGFPSRGSGNTIYF	TGTGCCACCAGCGGGTTCCCATCCCGGGGCTCTGGAAACACCATATATTTT
TRBJ1-5	.	.	TRBV29-1	CSVVGGYSNQPQHF	TGCAGCGTTGTGGGGGGCTATAGCAATCAGCCCCAGCATTTT
TRBJ1-2	.	.	TRBV5-1	CASSSYRGGRGYTF	TGCGCCAGCAGCTCCTACCGGGGGGGCCGTGGCTACACCTTC
TRBJ2-3	.	TRBD1	TRBV18	CASSPGQGVLATQYF	TGTGCCAGCTCCCCGGGACAGGGGGTTCTTGCTACGCAGTATTTT
TRBJ2-7	.	TRBD2	TRBV7-9	CASILAGGPYEQYF	TGTGCCAGCATCCTAGCGGGAGGGCCGTACGAGCAGTACTTC
TRBJ2-3	few	.	TRBV24-1	CATSRGARTDTQYF	TGTGCCACCTCGAGGGGGGCGCGAACAGATACGCAGTATTTT
TRBJ1-1	.	.	TRBV7-9	CASRTGMNTEAFF	TGTGCCAGCAGAACCGGGATGAACACTGAAGCTTTCTTT
TRBJ2-6	once	.	TRBV5-1	CASSLVGSTGANVLTF	TGCGCCAGCAGCTTGGTGGGTTCCACTGGGGCCAACGTCCTGACTTTC
TRBJ1-6	once	.	TRBV18	CASSPPVITGSPLHF	TGTGCCAGCTCACCACCGGTCATCACGGGTTCACCCCTCCACTTT
TRBJ1-6	.	TRBD1	TRBV4-2	CASSRSTGDNSPLHF	TGTGCCAGCAGCCGATCGACAGGGGATAATTCACCCCTCCACTTT
TRBJ2-7	.	.	TRBV18	CASSPPVQDEQYF	TGTGCCAGCTCACCACCCGTTCAGGACGAGCAGTACTTC
TRBJ2-6	.	.	TRBV4-1	CASSQVGTGANVLTF	TGCGCCAGCAGCCAAGTGGGAACTGGGGCCAACGTCCTGACTTTC
TRBJ2-7	.	.	TRBV6-5	CASMRFSGEREQYF	TGTGCCAGCATGCGATTCTCGGGCGAGCGCGAGCAGTACTTC
TRBJ1-1	.	.	TRBV5-1	CASSFTEEVNTEAFF	TGCGCCAGCAGCTTCACGGAGGAGGTGAACACTGAAGCTTTCTTT
TRBJ2-3	.	.	TRBV4-3	CASSLERGSGRTDTQYF	TGCGCCAGCAGCCTGGAACGAGGGAGTGGTCGGACAGATACGCAGTATTTT
TRBJ1-1	.	.	TRBV18	CASSPPDRTQNTEAFF	TGTGCCAGCTCACCACCTGACAGAACTCAGAACACTGAAGCTTTCTTT
TRBJ1-1	.	.	TRBV19	CASAGRSTEAFF	TGTGCCAGTGCAGGAAGGAGCACTGAAGCTTTCTTT
TRBJ2-3	few	.	TRBV7-9	CASSHDWANSDTQYF	TGTGCCAGCAGCCACGACTGGGCTAATTCAGATACGCAGTATTTT
TRBJ2-1	.	TRBD1	TRBV6-5	CASSYDRGSGNEQFF	TGTGCCAGCAGTTACGACAGGGGTTCGGGTAATGAGCAGTTCTTC
TRBJ1-4	.	TRBD1	TRBV19	CASSSGQVYGKLFF	TGTGCCAGTAGTTCGGGACAGGTTTATGGAAAACTGTTTTTT
TRBJ1-6	.	TRBD1	TRBV7-2	CASSTTSPGQGASPLHF	TGTGCCAGCAGCACTACGAGCCCGGGACAGGGGGCTTCGCCCCTCCACTTT
TRBJ1-6	.	TRBD1	TRBV3-1/TRBV3-2	CASSQEAGRGRTPLHF	TGTGCCAGCAGCCAAGAAGCCGGCAGGGGGCGGACACCCCTCCACTTT
TRBJ2-1	.	TRBD2	TRBV6-5	CASSLGPGGYNEQFF	TGTGCCAGCAGCCTGGGTCCGGGGGGGTACAATGAGCAGTTCTTC
TRBJ2-1	.	.	TRBV25-1	CASARDPPYEQFF	TGTGCCAGCGCCCGGGACCCTCCCTATGAGCAGTTCTTC
TRBJ1-1	.	.	TRBV19	CASSIGAVMNTEAFF	TGTGCCAGTAGTATAGGGGCAGTAATGAACACTGAAGCTTTCTTT
TRBJ2-3	.	.	TRBV5-1	CASSQGGRMSTDTQYF	TGCGCCAGCAGCCAAGGGGGACGGATGAGCACAGATACGCAGTATTTT
TRBJ1-2	.	.	TRBV6-1	CASSEVVGTDYGYTF	TGTGCCAGCAGTGAAGTTGTCGGGACGGACTATGGCTACACCTTC
TRBJ1-2	.	.	TRBV19	CASTGQGFYGYTF	TGTGCCAGTACTGGGCAGGGGTTCTATGGCTACACCTTC
TRBJ2-1	.	TRBD2	TRBV3-1/TRBV3-2	CASSQDRGGRAYNEQFF	TGTGCCAGCAGCCAAGATCGGGGGGGGAGGGCCTACAATGAGCAGTTCTTC
TRBJ2-7	.	.	TRBV19	CASSIRPGSTYEQYF	TGTGCCAGTAGTATACGGCCTGGTTCCACCTACGAGCAGTACTTC
TRBJ1-2	.	TRBD1	TRBV5-3	CARSPAWTGSGVNYGYTF	TGTGCCAGAAGCCCCGCGTGGACAGGGTCAGGGGTGAACTATGGCTACACCTTC
TRBJ2-7	.	.	TRBV4-2	CASSQASDSLTYEQYF	TGTGCCAGCAGCCAAGCGTCAGACAGCCTAACCTACGAGCAGTACTTC
TRBJ1-5	.	.	TRBV6-5	CASKTSLGNQPQHF	TGTGCCAGCAAAACGTCCCTTGGCAATCAGCCCCAGCATTTT
TRBJ1-1	.	TRBD1	TRBV18	CASSQFLQGAGDTEAFF	TGTGCCAGCTCTCAGTTCCTACAGGGGGCTGGGGACACTGAAGCTTTCTTT
TRBJ2-7	once	.	TRBV5-6	CASSRRGVGSSYEQYF	TGTGCCAGCAGTCGGAGGGGGGTTGGGAGCTCCTACGAGCAGTACTTC
TRBJ1-1	.	.	TRBV2	CASTRDKNTEAFF	TGTGCCAGCACCCGGGACAAGAACACTGAAGCTTTCTTT
TRBJ1-3	.	TRBD1	TRBV7-3	CASSAPGQGSGNTIYF	TGTGCCAGCAGCGCACCGGGACAGGGGAGCGGAAACACCATATATTTT
TRBJ1-1	.	.	TRBV6-2/TRBV6-3	CASSYSGGVNTEAFF	TGTGCCAGCAGTTACTCAGGGGGAGTGAACACTGAAGCTTTCTTT
TRBJ1-2	.	.	TRBV9	CASSVDKTYHGYTF	TGTGCCAGCAGCGTAGACAAGACCTATCATGGCTACACCTTC
TRBJ2-7	once	TRBD1	TRBV7-9	CASSLGDSRYEQYF	TGTGCCAGCAGCTTAGGGGACAGCAGATACGAGCAGTACTTC